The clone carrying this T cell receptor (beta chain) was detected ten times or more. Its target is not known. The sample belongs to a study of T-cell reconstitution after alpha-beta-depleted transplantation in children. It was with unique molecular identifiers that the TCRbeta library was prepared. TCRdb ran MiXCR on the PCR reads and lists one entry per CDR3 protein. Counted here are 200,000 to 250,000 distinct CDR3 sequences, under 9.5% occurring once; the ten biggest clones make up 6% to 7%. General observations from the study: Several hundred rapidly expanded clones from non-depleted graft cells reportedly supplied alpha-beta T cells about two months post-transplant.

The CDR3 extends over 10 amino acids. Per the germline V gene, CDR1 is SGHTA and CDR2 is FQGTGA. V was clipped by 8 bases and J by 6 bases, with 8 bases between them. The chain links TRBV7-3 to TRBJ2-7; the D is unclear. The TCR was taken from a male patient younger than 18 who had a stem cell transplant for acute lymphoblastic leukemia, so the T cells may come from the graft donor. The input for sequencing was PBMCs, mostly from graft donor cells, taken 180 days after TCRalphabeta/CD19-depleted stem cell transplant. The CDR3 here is CASYPAEQYF. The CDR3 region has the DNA TGTGCCAGCTATCCCGCCGAGCAGTACTTC.